The 21 T cell receptor beta chains reported below all come from one sample, sequenced in a study of identical twins. MiXCR, run by TCRdb on the 5' RACE reads, gives a single entry per CDR3 protein. The table lists approximately 1.8 million distinct CDR3 sequences, around 29% of them singletons. Sequencing was done on a sample of cord blood. These receptor sequences come from a newborn girl in good health.

There are a few counts of this clonotype. The V call is TRBV2, the J call TRBJ2-5; possible D gene TRBD2, 6 bases. V was pared by 5 bases and J by 4 bases, with 17 bases between. CDR3 length equals 15 residues. Looked up from germline, CDR1 is SNHLY and CDR2 is FYNNEI. The DNA for the CDR3 is TGTGCCAGCAGTTCTCTCCGGGAGAGTCGAGAGACCCAGTACTTC. This codes for CASSSLRESRETQYF.

The chain combines TRBV12-3 or TRBV12-4 with TRBJ1-1; TRBD1 matches 9 bases. V lost 3 bases to trimming and J lost 1 base; unmatched junction nucleotides: 6. This CDR3 is 16 amino acids long. Here the CDR3 DNA reads TGTGCCAGCAGTTTCGGTATGGGACAGGGGAACACTGAAGCTTTCTTT. It translates to CASSFGMGQGNTEAFF.

The chain links TRBV20-1 to TRBJ2-5; the match to TRBD2 covers 7 bases. J gave up 5 bases and V 1 base, and 10 bases lay outside the gene matches. The CDR3 sequence is 15 residues long. Germline V lookup: CDR1 DFQATT, CDR2 SNEGSKA (reference sequence). CDR3 region: CSARVGGSGDETQYF. The DNA for the CDR3 is TGCAGTGCTAGAGTGGGAGGGAGCGGGGATGAGACCCAGTACTTC.

The sample holds a few counts of this clonotype. The chain links TRBV4-1 to TRBJ2-7; no clear D gene. CDR1 and CDR2 (germline): MGHRA, YSYEKL. V lost 1 base and J 0 bases, leaving 13 bases between the germline ends. This CDR3 has 16 amino acids. This CDR3 is CASSQALTRSSYEQYF. DNA for the CDR3: TGCGCCAGCAGCCAAGCACTCACGCGGAGCTCCTACGAGCAGTACTTC.

The V gene is TRBV29-1, the J gene TRBJ2-7, with a weak D call TRBD1 (6 bases). Germline V lookup: CDR1 SQVTM, CDR2 ANQGSEA. The CDR3 spans 15 residues. V lost 1 base and J lost 0, with 13 bases in between. The CDR3 spells CSVEVLGHLSYEQYF. The CDR3 DNA sequence: TGCAGCGTTGAAGTTTTGGGACATCTCTCCTACGAGCAGTACTTC.

V gene TRBV30 combines with J gene TRBJ2-4; D is uncertain. The DNA matches TRBJ2-5 better at its end, which makes the J call doubtful. Germline assignment: CDR1 GTSNPN and CDR2 SVGIG (reference sequence). The CDR3 runs to 14 residues. CDR3 loop: CAWSSRGFQETQYF. The CDR3 region has the DNA TGTGCCTGGAGTTCTCGCGGATTCCAAGAGACCCAGTACTTC.

This clonotype came up once. J is TRBJ2-5 and V is TRBV20-1; TRBD2 agrees at 9 bases. The J call is doubtful: the DNA matches TRBJ2-7 better. The CDR3 is 15 amino acids. CDR1 and CDR2 (germline): DFQATT, SNEGSKA (reference sequence). The CDR3 protein is CSASVRREGYYEQYF. The CDR3 nucleotides are TGCAGTGCTAGCGTGCGGCGGGAGGGCTATTACGAGCAGTACTTC.

This clonotype was observed once. This CDR3 is CASSLGLAAGETQYF. In DNA, the CDR3 is TGTGCCAGCAGCTTAGGGCTAGCGGCGGGGGAGACCCAGTACTTC. The chain combines TRBV7-2 with TRBJ2-5, with 7 bases identical to TRBD2. Per germline, CDR1 SGHTA and CDR2 FQGNSA. J lost 5 bases, V lost 1 base, and 7 bases had no gene match. The CDR3 has 15 amino acids.

This chain links TRBV20-1 with TRBJ1-5; 8 bases are shared with TRBD1. V shed 3 bases, J shed 5 bases, and the junction held 9 bases outside the gene matches. Germline assignment: CDR1 DFQATT and CDR2 SNEGSKA (reference sequence). This CDR3 has 15 amino acids. CDR3 sequence (DNA): TGCAGTGCTAGGAGCAGGGGGCGAGCTTATCAGCCCCAGCATTTT. Translated: CSARSRGRAYQPQHF.

This clonotype was found once. The junction shows a germline mismatch at one end, possibly a read error. V usage is TRBV7-2 and J usage is TRBJ2-1, with 7 bases matching TRBD2. This CDR3 is built from 15 residues. Germline V lookup: CDR1 SGHTA, CDR2 FQGNSA. The CDR3: CASSLRTSAYNEQSF. DNA of the CDR3: TGTGCCAGCAGCTTACGAACTAGCGCCTACAATGAGCAGTCCTTC.

This clonotype came up a few times. The V call is TRBV20-1, the J call TRBJ1-2; TRBD1 is a possible D gene (5 bases). This CDR3 has 14 amino acids. The ends were cut back, 3 bases at V and 5 bases at J, with 16 bases in the middle. CDR1 and CDR2 (germline): DFQATT, SNEGSKA (reference sequence). The CDR3 sequence is CSARREGMRYGYTF. The CDR3 nucleotides read TGCAGTGCTAGGAGGGAGGGGATGAGGTATGGCTACACCTTC.

The chain joins TRBV10-3 to TRBJ2-1, with TRBD2 identical over 8 bases. Germline V gene sequence: CDR1 ENHRY, CDR2 SYGVKD. Losses at the gene ends were 3 bases for V and 5 bases for J; bases not matched to a gene: 0. The CDR3 extends over 13 amino acids. CDR3 bases: TGTGCCATCAGTGAACTAGCGGACAATGAGCAGTTCTTC. Its protein is CAISELADNEQFF.

Notes on this clonotype: This may come from a read error, since a much larger clone is one base off. The V call is TRBV9, the J call TRBJ1-2; D is possibly TRBD1 (5 bases). Looked up from germline, CDR1 is SGDLS and CDR2 is YYNGEE. The ends were cut back, 0 bases at V and 6 bases at J, with 6 bases in the middle. This CDR3 comprises 12 residues. The DNA for the CDR3 is TGTGCCAGCAGCGTAGCGGGGCATGGCTACACCTTC. This codes for CASSVAGHGYTF.

The gene calls are TRBV10-3 and TRBJ2-1, with 10 positions matching TRBD2. Germline values: CDR1 ENHRY, CDR2 SYGVKD. This CDR3 has 15 amino acids. The J segment lost 5 bases and the V segment lost 2 bases, leaving 3 bases of the junction unmatched. The CDR3 DNA is TGTGCCATCAGTGAGACTAGCGGGGACGACAATGAGCAGTTCTTC. It translates to CAISETSGDDNEQFF.

This clonotype appeared many times. The rearrangement uses TRBV12-3 or TRBV12-4 and TRBJ2-5; possible D gene TRBD2, 6 bases. V lost 6 bases to trimming and J lost 5 bases, with 13 bases between them. This CDR3 region has 13 residues. The CDR3, as DNA: TGTGCCAGCAGAGTATGGAGGGACGAGACCCAGTACTTC. Protein sequence: CASRVWRDETQYF.

The CDR3 coding sequence is TGTGCCAGCAGCACCTACAGGGGGCATAGAGATACGCAGTATTTT. Translating gives CASSTYRGHRDTQYF. The chain carries TRBV11-2 and TRBJ2-3; 9 bases map to TRBD1. V lost 5 bases to trimming and J lost 5 bases; unmatched junction nucleotides: 8. Per the germline V gene, CDR1 is SGHAT and CDR2 is FQNNGV. The length of the CDR3 is 15 residues.

The V gene is TRBV28, the J gene TRBJ2-7; 10 bases match TRBD2. Germline CDR1 and CDR2: MDHEN and SYDVKM. CDR3 size: 17 residues. The trim removed 2 bases at V and 7 bases at J, leaving 14 bases unmatched. The CDR3 spells CASSLSGSGRLNNEQYF. Written as DNA, the CDR3 is TGTGCCAGCAGTTTAAGCGGTAGCGGGAGGCTTAACAATGAGCAGTACTTC.

This clonotype was observed once. The chain uses TRBV12-3 or TRBV12-4 and TRBJ1-1, with D maybe TRBD1 (6 bases). CDR3 length equals 12 residues. V lost 7 bases to trimming and J lost 7 bases, with 13 bases between them. The CDR3 DNA follows: TGTGCCAGCACCACGGGGACATTTGAAGCTTTCTTT. Its translation: CASTTGTFEAFF.

Note on this clonotype: At one end, the junction sequence differs from germline, possibly due to a read error. The chain has TRBV3-1 and TRBJ2-1; D unclear. From germline, CDR1 is LGHDT and CDR2 YNNKEL (reference sequence). The CDR3 sequence is 14 residues long. The CDR3 nucleotides are TGTGCCAGCAGCCAACGCGATACCTACAATGAGCAGTTATTC. Translating gives CASSQRDTYNEQLF.

The V call is TRBV4-2, the J call TRBJ2-2, with D unresolved. This CDR3 has 13 amino acids. Germline loops: CDR1 LGHNA, CDR2 YNFKEQ. Deletions cut 0 bases from V and 9 bases from J, with 8 bases between. Here the CDR3 reads CASSQDGRRELFF. The CDR3 DNA is TGTGCCAGCAGCCAAGATGGTCGACGGGAGCTGTTTTTT.

This clonotype was seen a few times. This sequence joins TRBV4-2 and TRBJ2-3; TRBD2 might be the D (5 bases). V was shortened by 0 bases and J by 6 bases, with 13 bases between the two germline ends. Germline V gene lookup returns CDR1 LGHNA and CDR2 YNFKEQ. The CDR3 sequence is 15 residues long. The CDR3 DNA reads TGTGCCAGCAGCCAAGATCGAGGGCAGTGGGATACGCAGTATTTT. This sequence encodes CASSQDRGQWDTQYF.